These 30 T cell receptor beta chains originate from one sample sequenced in a study of identical twins. MiXCR was run by TCRdb on the 5' RACE reads, yielding one entry per CDR3 protein. The sample records over 500,000 distinct CDR3 sequences, 20% to 25% being singletons. These same data were also listed under a study on T cells expressing NK-cell markers.

Sequencing was done on a sample of CD4+ T cells sorted from blood. These receptors were taken from a young woman in good health.

The rearrangement joins TRBV6-5 to TRBJ2-7; the D call may be TRBD1 or TRBD2 (6 bases each). The CDR3 length is 12 residues. Looked up from germline, CDR1 is MNHEY and CDR2 is SVGAGI. Trimming pared 6 bases from V and 7 bases from J, leaving 13 bases between. For the CDR3, the DNA is TGTGCCAGCAGCGGGGGCTCTTGGGAGCAGTACTTC. Its translation is CASSGGSWEQYF.

In this sample, this clonotype turned up many times. The chain carries TRBV5-5 and TRBJ2-4; maybe TRBD2 (6 bases). CDR1 and CDR2 from the germline V gene are SGHKS and YYEKEE (reference sequence). This CDR3 comprises 16 residues. Trimming took off 0 bases at V and 7 bases at J, with 17 bases between the two ends. The DNA of the CDR3 is TGTGCCAGCAGCTTGGAAGGCGGCGGGACGGGGAACATTCAGTACTTC. It encodes CASSLEGGGTGNIQYF.

The rearrangement uses TRBV12-3 or TRBV12-4 and TRBJ1-2; D gene unclear. This CDR3 comprises 14 residues. V was cut by 6 bases and J by 7 bases, with 18 bases left in between. This CDR3 reads CASSPGRRSGGYTF. In nucleotides, the CDR3 is TGTGCCAGCAGCCCCGGGAGGCGGAGTGGTGGCTACACCTTC.

The chain couples TRBV30 to TRBJ2-7; TRBD1 aligns across 7 bases. V trimming: 2 bases; J trimming: 4 bases; junction bases outside the gene matches: 5. Germline lookup yields CDR1 GTSNPN and CDR2 SVGIG (reference sequence). CDR3 length equals 13 residues. The chain's CDR3 is CAWSSDRAYEQYF. The CDR3 DNA sequence: TGTGCCTGGAGTTCCGACAGGGCATACGAGCAGTACTTC.

This clonotype was counted only a few times. V usage is TRBV20-1 and J usage is TRBJ2-5, with a tentative D call TRBD2 (6 bases). The CDR3 sequence is 16 residues long. From germline, CDR1 is DFQATT and CDR2 SNEGSKA (reference sequence). The V end was cut by 0 bases, the J end by 0 bases, with 14 bases between. The CDR3 nucleotides read TGCAGTGCTAGAGATGTCGCGGAGGGAGACCAAGAGACCCAGTACTTC. It is translated as CSARDVAEGDQETQYF.

This clonotype was seen a handful of times. The chain uses TRBV11-2 and TRBJ2-1; D perhaps matches TRBD1 (5 bases). V dropped 3 bases and J dropped 3 bases, with 9 bases sitting between them. This CDR3 has 14 residues. Looked up from germline, CDR1 is SGHAT and CDR2 is FQNNGV. The CDR3 protein is CASSFDSHYNEQFF. CDR3 DNA sequence: TGTGCCAGCAGCTTTGACAGTCACTACAATGAGCAGTTCTTC.

This clonotype turned up a few times. The gene calls are TRBV12-3 or TRBV12-4 and TRBJ1-6; tentative D call: TRBD1 (6 bases). There are 14 residues in the CDR3. V gave up 5 bases and J gave up 9 bases, with 14 bases separating them. CDR3 amino acids: CASSPTQGGSPLHF. CDR3 bases: TGTGCCAGCAGTCCAACACAGGGAGGTTCACCCCTCCACTTT.

This chain uses TRBV7-9 with TRBJ1-1; a weak D match, TRBD1 (6 bases). Looked up from germline, CDR1 is SEHNR and CDR2 is FQNEAQ (reference sequence). V gave up 5 bases and J gave up 11 bases, with 9 bases separating them. CDR3 size: 10 residues. The CDR3 nucleotides read TGTGCCAGCAGCCGGACAGAGGCTTTCTTT. Amino acids: CASSRTEAFF.

The DNA of the CDR3 is TGTGCCAGCAGTGAAGGCGAGCAGTACTTC. Its protein is CASSEGEQYF. V and J are TRBV2 and TRBJ2-7; no definite D call. V lost 1 base, J lost 6 bases, and 1 base lay in between. The CDR3 runs to 10 residues. Germline-derived CDR1 and CDR2 are SNHLY and FYNNEI.

The chain links TRBV9 to TRBJ1-5; D ambiguous. The CDR3 consists of 14 residues. Deletions cut 0 bases from V and 1 base from J, with 5 bases between. In germline, CDR1 is SGDLS, CDR2 YYNGEE. The CDR3 nucleotides are TGTGCCAGCAGCGTAGATGGCAGCAATCAGCCCCAGCATTTT. Its protein is CASSVDGSNQPQHF.

This clonotype has more than one count but fewer than ten. This chain connects TRBV12-3 or TRBV12-4 to TRBJ2-5, with D unclear. This CDR3 contains 15 residues. V was clipped by 5 bases and J by 1 base, with 14 bases between them. This CDR3 is CASSPEAPLQETQYF. In nucleotides, the CDR3 is TGTGCCAGCAGTCCCGAAGCGCCTCTCCAAGAGACCCAGTACTTC.

The chain uses TRBV5-1 and TRBJ2-7; the D is unclear. Germline V lookup: CDR1 SGHRS, CDR2 YFSETQ. This CDR3 has 14 residues. V lost 0 bases and J 0 bases, leaving 7 bases between the germline ends. The CDR3 bases are TGCGCCAGCAGCTTGGGTTGGGCCTCCTACGAGCAGTACTTC. This sequence encodes CASSLGWASYEQYF.

This clonotype has only a few counts. V gene TRBV5-1 combines with J gene TRBJ2-1; 12 nucleotides align to TRBD2. Germline V gene sequence: CDR1 SGHRS, CDR2 YFSETQ. The CDR3 runs to 15 residues. Trimming at V came to 1 base and at J to 9 bases, leaving 5 bases not matched to a gene. This chain's CDR3 is CASSLRLAGEGEQFF. The CDR3 bases are TGCGCCAGCAGCTTGAGACTAGCGGGAGAGGGTGAGCAGTTCTTC.

The CDR3 DNA reads TGTGCCAGCAGAACCGGGACTTCCGGCACAGATACGCAGTATTTT. Translating it yields CASRTGTSGTDTQYF. The chain uses TRBV9 and TRBJ2-3, with a tentative D call TRBD2 (6 bases). The V gene's germline CDR1 is SGDLS and CDR2 YYNGEE. The CDR3 sequence is 15 residues long. Trimming removed 5 bases at V and 1 base at J, with 14 bases between.

This clonotype came up a few times. This chain connects TRBV20-1 to TRBJ2-5, with D possibly TRBD2 on 6 matching bases. Germline loops: CDR1 DFQATT, CDR2 SNEGSKA (reference sequence). The CDR3 is 13 residues long. V was pared by 6 bases and J by 1 base, with 12 bases between. This CDR3 reads CSASRTTQETQYF. CDR3 in DNA: TGCAGTGCCTCGAGGACTACCCAAGAGACCCAGTACTTC.

In this sample, this clonotype turned up a few times. V gene TRBV29-1 combines with J gene TRBJ2-7, with D perhaps matching TRBD1 (5 bases). Trimming took off 2 bases at V and 6 bases at J, with 14 bases between the two ends. Germline V gene sequence: CDR1 SQVTM, CDR2 ANQGSEA. The CDR3 sequence is 13 residues long. The CDR3: CSVERGGRGEQYF. In DNA form, the CDR3 reads TGCAGCGTTGAAAGGGGCGGAAGAGGCGAGCAGTACTTC.

The sample holds a few counts of this clonotype. The rearrangement uses TRBV20-1 and TRBJ2-5, with no clear D. The ends were cut back, 4 bases at V and 5 bases at J, with 14 bases in the middle. Germline V gives CDR1 DFQATT, CDR2 SNEGSKA (reference sequence). CDR3 length equals 13 residues. CDR3 loop: CSATGPPTETQYF. The CDR3 bases are TGCAGTGCTACCGGACCACCCACGGAGACCCAGTACTTC.

This clonotype was seen a few times. V gene TRBV7-6 combines with J gene TRBJ1-5; 9 bases are shared with TRBD1. The CDR3 consists of 14 residues. The germline CDR1 and CDR2 sequences are SGHVS and FNYEAQ. After removal of 4 bases from V and 7 bases from J, the junction contained 5 bases not matched to a gene. The CDR3 loop is CASSSEDRGQPQHF. CDR3 in DNA: TGTGCCAGCAGCTCCGAGGACAGGGGCCAGCCCCAGCATTTT.

The rearrangement links TRBV28 to TRBJ2-2; D is possibly TRBD2 (5 bases). V shed 8 bases and J shed 6 bases, with 16 bases lying between them. This CDR3 has 14 amino acids. Looked up from germline, CDR1 is MDHEN and CDR2 is SYDVKM. The CDR3 DNA sequence: TGTGCCAGCGCCCGGGGTGGCGAATCCGGGGAGCTGTTTTTT. Its protein product is CASARGGESGELFF.

The V gene is TRBV7-3, the J gene TRBJ2-1; 9 nucleotides match TRBD1. V shed 8 bases, J shed 6 bases, and the junction held 8 bases outside the gene matches. This CDR3 has 14 residues. Germline V lookup: CDR1 SGHTA, CDR2 FQGTGA. The CDR3 here is CASSGQGFRNEQFF. Written as DNA, the CDR3 is TGTGCCAGCTCCGGACAGGGGTTTCGCAATGAGCAGTTCTTC.

This clonotype has just a few counts. The chain uses TRBV6-1 and TRBJ1-3; D gene ambiguous. The V gene lost 6 bases and the J gene lost 4 bases, with 10 bases spanning the gap. The CDR3 runs 13 residues. Germline V CDR1 and CDR2: MNHNS, SASEGT. The DNA of the CDR3 is TGTGCCAGCAGCTTTCTGTCCGGAAACACCATATATTTT. Translated: CASSFLSGNTIYF.

This chain uses TRBV15 with TRBJ2-1; D uncertain. Trimming took off 1 base at V and 3 bases at J, with 4 bases between the two ends. The germline gives CDR1 LNHNV, CDR2 YYDKDF (reference sequence). The CDR3 spans 13 residues. The CDR3 spells CATSRVDYNEQFF. For the CDR3, the DNA is TGTGCCACCAGCAGAGTGGACTACAATGAGCAGTTCTTC.

The rearrangement uses TRBV12-3 or TRBV12-4 and TRBJ2-7; D tentatively reads TRBD1 or TRBD2 (5 bases each). This CDR3 comprises 11 residues. V was trimmed by 4 bases and J by 6 bases, leaving 7 bases between them. CDR3 in DNA: TGTGCCAGCAGTTGGGGGTCCGAGCAGTACTTC. Translation gives CASSWGSEQYF.

This clonotype was picked up a small number of times. V usage is TRBV20-1 and J usage is TRBJ2-7; D not resolved. This CDR3 contains 11 residues. V lost 2 bases, J lost 4 bases, and 6 bases lay in between. Germline CDR1 is DFQATT and CDR2 is SNEGSKA (reference sequence). CDR3 coding DNA: TGCAGTGCTAGACAAGCGTACGAGCAGTACTTC. This encodes CSARQAYEQYF.

J is TRBJ1-1 and V is TRBV20-1, with 11 bases matching TRBD1. Per the germline V gene, CDR1 is DFQATT and CDR2 is SNEGSKA (reference sequence). The CDR3 sequence is 12 residues long. The V segment lost 2 bases and the J segment 11 bases; nucleotides outside the gene matches: 4. The CDR3 coding sequence is TGCAGTGCTAGACCAGGACAGGGGGCGGCTTTCTTT. Protein: CSARPGQGAAFF.

This clonotype was detected only a few times. The chain is built from TRBV20-1 and TRBJ2-5; 7 positions agree with TRBD2. The germline V gene has CDR1 DFQATT and CDR2 SNEGSKA (reference sequence). The CDR3 is made up of 15 amino acids. Trimming at V came to 0 bases and at J to 1 base, leaving 5 bases not matched to a gene. The CDR3, as DNA: TGCAGTGCTAGAGATCATAGACTAGCCCAAGAGACCCAGTACTTC. As protein: CSARDHRLAQETQYF.

The table lists this clonotype with many counts. The chain links TRBV7-2 to TRBJ2-3; D is perhaps TRBD2 (6 bases). Germline V gene lookup returns CDR1 SGHTA and CDR2 FQGNSA. CDR3 length: 14 residues. V lost 3 bases, J lost 7 bases, and 14 bases lay in between. Here the CDR3 DNA reads TGTGCCAGCAGCTTGACCGGGACTGCAAATACGCAGTATTTT. Translation gives CASSLTGTANTQYF.

This clonotype was seen a few times. This chain uses TRBV10-3 with TRBJ1-1; 8 bases are a match to TRBD1. The V and J ends lost 4 bases and 2 bases, in that order; junction bases with no gene match: 9. The CDR3 consists of 16 residues. Germline lookup yields CDR1 ENHRY and CDR2 SYGVKD. The CDR3 spells CAISAPPGQANTEAFF. In DNA, the CDR3 is TGTGCCATCAGTGCTCCGCCGGGACAGGCCAACACTGAAGCTTTCTTT.

The rearrangement links TRBV6-2 or TRBV6-3 to TRBJ1-4; possibly TRBD1 for D (6 bases). Germline CDR1 reads MNHEY; CDR2 reads SVGEGT. Trimming left V 0 bases short and J 4 bases short, with 30 bases between. The CDR3 consists of 22 residues. CDR3 sequence: CASSYSSLPNPTGERFNEKLFF. In nucleotides, the CDR3 is TGTGCCAGCAGTTACTCCTCTCTCCCGAACCCGACAGGAGAGAGGTTTAATGAAAAACTGTTTTTT.

The V gene is TRBV29-1, the J gene TRBJ2-2; D is perhaps TRBD1 (5 bases). This CDR3 has 13 amino acids. Deletions cut 7 bases from V and 7 bases from J, with 16 bases between. Germline V CDR1 and CDR2: SQVTM, ANQGSEA. CDR3 loop: CSGAGSNLGELFF. CDR3 DNA: TGCAGCGGAGCAGGGTCCAACCTCGGGGAGCTGTTTTTT.